This TCR beta chain comes out of a study of a mutant IDH1 vaccine in newly diagnosed glioma. Study-wide context: The start of vaccination came 4-6 weeks after radiotherapy alone, or with temozolomide cycles. Sex among treated patients split 62.5% male, roughly 40% female; mean age was roughly 40 years. V12 occurred at week 35 and V13 at week 47.

Of note for this clone: What it recognizes is unknown.

Time point: week 35, safety follow-up. It was 300 ug of mutant IDH1 20-mer peptide that made up each vaccine dose, given with topical imiquimod. Patients had eight vaccinations, in weeks 1, 3, 5, 7, 11, 15, 19 and 23. Profiled with immunoSEQ multiplex PCR; TCRdb holds only in-frame clones, not every one. This sample has fewer than 45,000 clones, with 65% to 90% found just once. This CDR3 is built from 16 residues. The germline V gene has CDR1 LGHNA and CDR2 YSLEER. Trimming pared 1 base from V and 5 bases from J, leaving 16 bases between. The source was PBMCs, collected from a glioma patient whose treatment included an IDH1 peptide vaccine. The TCR comes from a woman between 40 and 55 years old with glioma. Some clones in this sample may be carry-over from other donors' samples. The rearrangement uses TRBV4-3 and TRBJ2-3; unclear D gene. CDR3: CASSQGRGRIGDTQYF. The CDR3 DNA reads TGCGCCAGCAGCCAAGGCCGCGGCCGCATCGGAGATACGCAGTATTTT.